Each of the 4 T cell receptor beta chains below was sequenced from the same sample in a study of T cell repertoires in cytomegalovirus infection. TCRdb passed the reads through MiXCR, listing each CDR3 protein once. The sample has around 260,000 distinct CDR3 sequences; approximately 9.2% are singletons. Sequencing was carried out using PBMCs. These receptors originate from a human donor in good health (CMV status not recorded). Some clones in this sample may be carry-over from other donors' samples.

This clonotype came up many times. The chain uses TRBV27 and TRBJ2-7, with 7 bases matching TRBD2. The CDR3 length is 15 residues. Trimming at V came to 9 bases and at J to 2 bases, leaving 13 bases not matched to a gene. Germline values: CDR1 MNHEY, CDR2 SMNVEV (reference sequence). In DNA, the CDR3 is TGTGCCAGTTCTGCTAGCGGCGCGGCCGCCTACGAGCAGTACTTC. Protein sequence: CASSASGAAAYEQYF.

In the case of this clonotype: A much larger clone differs from this one at a single base, so this may be a read error. The V call is TRBV7-2, the J call TRBJ1-5; possible D gene TRBD1, 5 bases. The ends were cut back, 5 bases at V and 3 bases at J, with 14 bases in the middle. CDR3 length equals 15 residues. Germline CDR1 is SGHTA and CDR2 is FQGNSA. The CDR3: CASSPVRADNQPQHF. CDR3 in DNA: TGTGCCAGCAGCCCCGTCAGGGCGGACAATCAGCCCCAGCATTTT.

Ten or more counts support this clonotype. This chain connects TRBV10-1 to TRBJ1-2, with unresolved D. This CDR3 is 12 amino acids long. Germline V gives CDR1 WNHNN, CDR2 SYGVQD (reference sequence). The V and J ends lost 3 bases and 4 bases respectively, with 6 bases between them. CDR3: CASSDGTYGYTF. CDR3 nucleotide sequence: TGCGCCAGCAGTGACGGAACCTATGGCTACACCTTC.

In this sample, this clonotype turned up many times. In nucleotides, the CDR3 is TGTGCCAGCAGCTTAACCAACATAGTTACCTTGAACACTGAAGCTTTCTTT. Translated: CASSLTNIVTLNTEAFF. The chain joins TRBV7-2 to TRBJ1-1; D uncertain. V lost 2 bases and J 0 bases, leaving 16 bases between the germline ends. The CDR3 spans 17 residues. Germline V CDR1 and CDR2: SGHTA, FQGNSA.